The 10 T cell receptor beta chains below come from one sample, sequenced in a study of neurological immune-mediated disorders. This sample's time point: longitudinal time-point 1 (baseline). TCRdb re-derived calls from the 5' RACE reads in MiXCR, one entry per CDR3 protein. The sample lists 64,000 or so distinct CDR3 sequences; approximately 10% were seen once. Specimen: PBMCs. The receptors shown here come from a man younger than 45 in good health.

This clonotype was detected ten times or more. J is TRBJ1-1 and V is TRBV5-1; TRBD1 matches 7 bases. The length of the CDR3 is 16 residues. CDR1 and CDR2 (germline): SGHRS, YFSETQ. Unmatched junction bases numbered 9, after V lost 0 bases and J lost 4 bases. The DNA for the CDR3 is TGCGCCAGCAGCTTGGGATCTACAGGGGTAGTCACTGAAGCTTTCTTT. The encoded protein is CASSLGSTGVVTEAFF.

This chain joins TRBV7-9 and TRBJ1-2; 9 bases are shared with TRBD1. CDR1 is SEHNR and CDR2 is FQNEAQ in the germline V gene (reference sequence). With 2 bases clipped from V and 7 bases from J, the junction kept 11 bases outside the gene matches. The CDR3 consists of 16 residues. CDR3 DNA sequence: TGTGCCAGCAGCTTATTACTCCCGGGACAGGGTTTTGGCTACACCTTC. Protein sequence: CASSLLLPGQGFGYTF.

Turning to this clonotype: A clone one base away is much larger, so this may be a read error. This chain uses TRBV12-3 or TRBV12-4 with TRBJ1-5; D call uncertain. The CDR3 has 18 residues. Trimming pared 5 bases from V and 1 base from J, leaving 21 bases between. The CDR3, as DNA: TGTGCCAGCAGTACAACCTCCTCGCCGGGCATAAGCAATCAGCCCCAGCATTTT. Protein: CASSTTSSPGISNQPQHF.

This clonotype was seen repeatedly, ten times or more. The genes are TRBV19 and TRBJ2-7; the D is unclear. Germline CDR1 reads LNHDA; CDR2 reads SQIVND (reference sequence). The CDR3 has 13 amino acids. V lost 3 bases, J lost 3 bases, and 9 bases lay in between. CDR3 DNA: TGTGCCAGTAGTATGAGGTTTCACTACGAGCAGTACTTC. It codes for CASSMRFHYEQYF.

This clonotype has at least ten counts. The chain couples TRBV28 to TRBJ1-4; D not resolved. The germline gives CDR1 MDHEN, CDR2 SYDVKM. There are 16 residues in the CDR3. Trimming took 2 bases from V and 3 from J, leaving 13 bases between them. The CDR3 DNA reads as TGTGCCAGCAGTTTAAATTACGGGCCGGCTAATGAAAAACTGTTTTTT. Its translation: CASSLNYGPANEKLFF.

The chain is built from TRBV12-3 or TRBV12-4 and TRBJ1-4, with D possibly being TRBD1 (5 bases). The length of the CDR3 is 13 residues. Trimming cost V 7 bases and J 9 bases, with 15 bases left between them. The CDR3 protein is CASTVGGRKKLFF. The CDR3 region has the DNA TGTGCCAGCACGGTCGGGGGGAGAAAAAAACTGTTTTTT.

This clonotype was recorded many times. As DNA, the CDR3 is TGTGCCAGCACCTTCCCCTCTAGCGGGAGGGGGGGCACAGATACGCAGTATTTT. It translates to CASTFPSSGRGGTDTQYF. V is TRBV28 and J is TRBJ2-3, with 12 bases that match TRBD2. V gave up 7 bases and J gave up 1 base; unmatched junction bases: 12. The CDR3 runs to 18 residues. CDR1 is MDHEN, CDR2 SYDVKM, per germline.

This clonotype came up many times. CDR3 bases: TGTGCCAGCAGTTTCGGCTCGGGGCCCAATTCACCCCTCCACTTT. This translates into CASSFGSGPNSPLHF. The chain links TRBV12-3 or TRBV12-4 to TRBJ1-6; TRBD1 is a possible D gene (5 bases). The CDR3 covers 15 residues. Trimming removed 3 bases from V and 7 bases from J, with 13 bases in between.

Relative to its sample, this clonotype is medium-sized. The rearrangement joins TRBV5-1 to TRBJ1-2; D perhaps matches TRBD1 (5 bases). V was shortened by 1 base and J by 0 bases, with 10 bases between the two germline ends. The germline gives CDR1 SGHRS, CDR2 YFSETQ. The CDR3 is 15 amino acids. CDR3: CASSLTGGANYGYTF. CDR3 nucleotides: TGCGCCAGCAGCTTGACAGGCGGTGCTAACTATGGCTACACCTTC. Looking up the rest from reference TRBV5-1 and TRBJ1-2 gives the full variable domain: KAGVTQTPRYLIKTRGQQVTLSCSPISGHRSVSWYQQTPGQGLQFLFEYFSETQRNKGNFPGRFSGRQFSNSRSEMNVSTLELGDSALYLCASSLTGGANYGYTFGSGTRLTVV.

This clonotype was counted at least ten times. The chain uses TRBV7-2 and TRBJ2-5; weak D call: TRBD2 (5 bases). V shed 5 bases and J shed 5 bases, with 12 bases lying between them. The CDR3 spans 13 residues. Per germline, CDR1 SGHTA and CDR2 FQGNSA. As DNA, the CDR3 is TGTGCCAGCAGCAACCTAGCTCTGGAGACCCAGTACTTC. Encoded protein: CASSNLALETQYF.